This T cell receptor beta chain appears in the sequencing data of a study of tumor-infiltrating lymphocytes in oesophageal squamous cell carcinoma. TCRdb re-called the PCR reads with MiXCR, one entry per CDR3 protein. This table holds some 10,000 distinct CDR3 sequences, roughly half found once. Between the trimmed V and J ends, which lost 1 base and 2 bases, there was a span of 10 bases. CDR1 and CDR2 (germline): SGHTA, FQGTGA. The CDR3 covers 15 residues. This rearrangement joins TRBV7-3 to TRBJ2-3, with a possible D match to TRBD2 (7 bases). The sample was esophageal tumor tissue. This sequence originates from a male donor with esophageal squamous cell carcinoma. The CDR3 nucleotides are TGTGCCAGCAGCTTAAGGGGGGGCCCCACAGATACGCAGTATTTT. Protein product: CASSLRGGPTDTQYF.